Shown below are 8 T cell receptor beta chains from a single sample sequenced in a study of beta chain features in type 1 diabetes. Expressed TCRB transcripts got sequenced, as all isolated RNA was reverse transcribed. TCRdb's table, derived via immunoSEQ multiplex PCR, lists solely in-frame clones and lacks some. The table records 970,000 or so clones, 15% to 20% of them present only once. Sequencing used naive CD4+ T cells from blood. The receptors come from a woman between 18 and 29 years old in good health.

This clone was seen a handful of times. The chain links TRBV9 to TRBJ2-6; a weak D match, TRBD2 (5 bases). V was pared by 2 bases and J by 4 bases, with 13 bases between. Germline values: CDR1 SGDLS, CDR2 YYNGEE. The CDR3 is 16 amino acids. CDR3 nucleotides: TGTGCCAGCAGCGTCGGACTTCTCGCAGGGGCCAACGTCCTGACTTTC. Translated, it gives CASSVGLLAGANVLTF.

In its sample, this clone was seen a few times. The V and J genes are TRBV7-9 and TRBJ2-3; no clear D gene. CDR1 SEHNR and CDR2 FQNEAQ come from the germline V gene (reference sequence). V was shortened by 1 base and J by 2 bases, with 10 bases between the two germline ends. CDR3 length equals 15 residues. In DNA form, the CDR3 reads TGTGCCAGCAGCTTAGGACAAGATTTCACAGATACGCAGTATTTT. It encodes CASSLGQDFTDTQYF.

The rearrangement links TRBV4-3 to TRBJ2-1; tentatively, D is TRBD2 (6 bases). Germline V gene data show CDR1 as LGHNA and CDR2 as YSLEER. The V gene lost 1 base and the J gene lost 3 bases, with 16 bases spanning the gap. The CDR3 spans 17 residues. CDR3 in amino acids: CASSQATGATSYNEQFF. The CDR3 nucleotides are TGCGCCAGCAGCCAAGCGACTGGGGCGACTAGCTACAATGAGCAGTTCTTC.

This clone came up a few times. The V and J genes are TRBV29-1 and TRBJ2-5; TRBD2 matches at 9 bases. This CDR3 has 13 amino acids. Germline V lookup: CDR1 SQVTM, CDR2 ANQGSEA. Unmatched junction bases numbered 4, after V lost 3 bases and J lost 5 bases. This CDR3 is CSVELAGYETQYF. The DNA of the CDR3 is TGCAGCGTTGAGCTAGCGGGATATGAGACCCAGTACTTC.

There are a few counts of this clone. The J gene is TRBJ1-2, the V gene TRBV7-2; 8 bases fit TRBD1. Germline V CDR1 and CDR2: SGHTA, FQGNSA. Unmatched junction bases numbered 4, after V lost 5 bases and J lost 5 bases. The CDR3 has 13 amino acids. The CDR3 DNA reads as TGTGCCAGCAGCCATACAGGGGGGTATGGCTACACCTTC. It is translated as CASSHTGGYGYTF.

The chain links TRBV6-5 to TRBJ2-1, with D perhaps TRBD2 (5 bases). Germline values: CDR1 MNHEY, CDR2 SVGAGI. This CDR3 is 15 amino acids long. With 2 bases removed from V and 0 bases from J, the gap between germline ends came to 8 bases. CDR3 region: CASSYMGSSYNEQFF. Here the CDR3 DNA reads TGTGCCAGCAGTTACATGGGGAGCTCCTACAATGAGCAGTTCTTC.

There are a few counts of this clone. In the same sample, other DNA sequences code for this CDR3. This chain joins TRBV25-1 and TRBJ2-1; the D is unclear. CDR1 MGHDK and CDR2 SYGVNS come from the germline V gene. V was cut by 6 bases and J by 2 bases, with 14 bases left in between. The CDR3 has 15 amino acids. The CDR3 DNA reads TGTGCCAGCAGCGAACAGAATTCGGCCTACAATGAGCAGTTCTTC. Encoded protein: CASSEQNSAYNEQFF.

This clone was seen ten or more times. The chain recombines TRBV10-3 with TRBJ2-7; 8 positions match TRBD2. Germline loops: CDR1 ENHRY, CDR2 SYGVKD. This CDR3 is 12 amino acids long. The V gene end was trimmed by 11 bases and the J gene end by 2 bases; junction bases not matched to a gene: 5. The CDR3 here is CAATSGTYEQYF. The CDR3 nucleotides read TGTGCCGCCACTAGCGGCACCTACGAGCAGTACTTC.